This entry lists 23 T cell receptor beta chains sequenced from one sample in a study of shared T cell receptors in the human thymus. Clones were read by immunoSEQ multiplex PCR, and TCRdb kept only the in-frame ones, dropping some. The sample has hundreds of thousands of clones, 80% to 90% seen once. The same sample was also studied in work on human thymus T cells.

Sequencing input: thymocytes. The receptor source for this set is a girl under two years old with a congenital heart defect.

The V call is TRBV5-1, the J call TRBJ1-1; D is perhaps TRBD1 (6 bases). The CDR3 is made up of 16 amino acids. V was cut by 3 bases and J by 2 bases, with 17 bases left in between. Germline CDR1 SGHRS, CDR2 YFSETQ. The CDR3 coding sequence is TGCGCCAGCAGCTCAGGGGCCACCTCCGGAAACACTGAAGCTTTCTTT. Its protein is CASSSGATSGNTEAFF.

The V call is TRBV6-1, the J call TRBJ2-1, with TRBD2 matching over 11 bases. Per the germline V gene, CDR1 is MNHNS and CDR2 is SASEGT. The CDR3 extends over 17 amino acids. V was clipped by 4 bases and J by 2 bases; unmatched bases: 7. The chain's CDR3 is CASSVPTSGGTYNEQFF. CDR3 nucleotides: TGTGCCAGCAGTGTCCCAACTAGCGGGGGAACCTACAATGAGCAGTTCTTC.

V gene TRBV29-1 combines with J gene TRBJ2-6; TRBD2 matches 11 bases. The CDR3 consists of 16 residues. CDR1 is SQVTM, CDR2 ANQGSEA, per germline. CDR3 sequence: CSVGTSGSSGANVLTF. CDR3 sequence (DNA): TGCAGTGTCGGGACTAGCGGAAGCTCTGGGGCCAACGTCCTGACTTTC.

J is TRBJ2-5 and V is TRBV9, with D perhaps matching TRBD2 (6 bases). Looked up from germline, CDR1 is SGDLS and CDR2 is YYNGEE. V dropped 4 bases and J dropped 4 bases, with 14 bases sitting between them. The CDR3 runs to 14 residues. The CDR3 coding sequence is TGTGCCAGCAGCTCTCGACTGGGAGGAGAGACCCAGTACTTC. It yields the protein CASSSRLGGETQYF.

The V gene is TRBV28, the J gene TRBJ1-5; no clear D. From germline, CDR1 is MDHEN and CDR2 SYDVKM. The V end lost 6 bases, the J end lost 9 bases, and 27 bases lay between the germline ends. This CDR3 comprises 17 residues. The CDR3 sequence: CASSPLTRAFPEGPQHF. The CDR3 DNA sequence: TGTGCCAGCAGCCCCTTGACGCGGGCCTTTCCCGAGGGGCCCCAGCATTTT.

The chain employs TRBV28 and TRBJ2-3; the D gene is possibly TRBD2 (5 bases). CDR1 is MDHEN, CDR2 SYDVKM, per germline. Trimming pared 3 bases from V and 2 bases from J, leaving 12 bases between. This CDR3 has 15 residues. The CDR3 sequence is CASSLTKLFTDTQYF. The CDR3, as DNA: TGTGCCAGCAGTTTGACTAAACTCTTCACAGATACGCAGTATTTT.

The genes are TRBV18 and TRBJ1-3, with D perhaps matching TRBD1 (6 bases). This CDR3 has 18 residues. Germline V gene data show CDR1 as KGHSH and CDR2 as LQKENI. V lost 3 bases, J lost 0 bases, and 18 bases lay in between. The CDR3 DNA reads TGTGCCAGCTCACCCCCTCGGGGGGGCGCCGGCTCTGGAAACACCATATATTTT. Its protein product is CASSPPRGGAGSGNTIYF.

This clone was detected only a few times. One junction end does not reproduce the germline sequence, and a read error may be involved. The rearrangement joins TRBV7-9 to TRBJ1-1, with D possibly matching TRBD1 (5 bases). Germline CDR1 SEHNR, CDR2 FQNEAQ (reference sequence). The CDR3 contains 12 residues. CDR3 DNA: TGTGCCAGCAGCTCCGACAGCGCAGGCGGACTCTTT. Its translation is CASSSDSAGGLF.

The CDR3 sequence is CASSLEAPLREPGGGYGYTF. In DNA form, the CDR3 reads TGTGCCAGCAGCTTAGAGGCCCCTCTAAGGGAACCCGGAGGAGGCTATGGCTACACCTTC. The V and J genes are TRBV11-2 and TRBJ1-2; D unresolved. The CDR3 totals 20 residues. Trimming took 0 bases from V and 4 from J, leaving 27 bases between them. Germline V lookup: CDR1 SGHAT, CDR2 FQNNGV.

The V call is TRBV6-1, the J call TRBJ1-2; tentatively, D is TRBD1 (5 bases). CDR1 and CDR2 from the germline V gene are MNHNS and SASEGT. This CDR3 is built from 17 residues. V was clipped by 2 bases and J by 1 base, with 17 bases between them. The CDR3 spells CASSETGDRQLNYGYTF. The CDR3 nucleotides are TGTGCCAGCAGTGAAACGGGAGACAGACAACTTAACTATGGCTACACCTTC.

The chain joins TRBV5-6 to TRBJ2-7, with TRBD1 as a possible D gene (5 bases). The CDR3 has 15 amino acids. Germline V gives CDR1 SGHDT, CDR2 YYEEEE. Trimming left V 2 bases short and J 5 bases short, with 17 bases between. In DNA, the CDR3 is TGTGCCAGCAGCTTACTGTATGCCAGGGTTCACGAGCAGTACTTC. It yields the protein CASSLLYARVHEQYF.

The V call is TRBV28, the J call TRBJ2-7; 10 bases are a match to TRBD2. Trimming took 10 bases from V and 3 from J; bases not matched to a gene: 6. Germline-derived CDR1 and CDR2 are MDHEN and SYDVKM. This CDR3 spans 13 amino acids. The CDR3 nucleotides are TGTGCCACCACTAGCGGGGTTTTCTACGAGCAGTACTTC. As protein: CATTSGVFYEQYF.

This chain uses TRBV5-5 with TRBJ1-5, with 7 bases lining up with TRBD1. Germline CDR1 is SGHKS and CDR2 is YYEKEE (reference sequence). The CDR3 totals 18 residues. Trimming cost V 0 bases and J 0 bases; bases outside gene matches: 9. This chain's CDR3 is CASSLGDRSIRSNQPQHF. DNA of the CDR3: TGTGCCAGCAGCTTGGGGGACAGATCCATCCGTAGCAATCAGCCCCAGCATTTT.

The CDR3 region is CASSFSIGLAGGQETQYF. The CDR3 nucleotides are TGTGCCAGCAGCTTTTCTATTGGTCTAGCGGGGGGCCAAGAGACCCAGTACTTC. This rearrangement joins TRBV7-9 to TRBJ2-5; 11 bases are shared with TRBD2. V shed 3 bases and J 1 base; nucleotides not matched to a gene: 10. The CDR3 is 18 amino acids. Looked up from germline, CDR1 is SEHNR and CDR2 is FQNEAQ (reference sequence).

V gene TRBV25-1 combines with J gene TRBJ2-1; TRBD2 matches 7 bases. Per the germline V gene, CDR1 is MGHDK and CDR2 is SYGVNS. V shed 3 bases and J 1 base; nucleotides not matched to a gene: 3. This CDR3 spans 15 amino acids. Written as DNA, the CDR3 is TGTGCCAGCAGTGACTGGGGGGGGTCCTACAATGAGCAGTTCTTC. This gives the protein CASSDWGGSYNEQFF.

The CDR3 sequence is CASSPRQGCEQFF. The CDR3 DNA is TGTGCCAGCAGCCCCCGACAGGGTTGTGAGCAGTTCTTC. This chain uses TRBV7-3 with TRBJ2-1, with TRBD1 identical over 7 bases. Germline trimming cut 5 bases from V and 9 bases from J; bases unmatched to any gene: 7. The CDR3 consists of 13 residues. Per germline, CDR1 SGHTA and CDR2 FQGTGA.

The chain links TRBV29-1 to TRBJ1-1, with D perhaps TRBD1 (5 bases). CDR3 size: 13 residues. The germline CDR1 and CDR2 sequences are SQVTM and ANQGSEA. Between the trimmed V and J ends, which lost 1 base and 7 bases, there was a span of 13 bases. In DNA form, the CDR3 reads TGCAGCGTTGAAGGCTGGCAGGGACTTGAAGCTTTCTTT. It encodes CSVEGWQGLEAFF.

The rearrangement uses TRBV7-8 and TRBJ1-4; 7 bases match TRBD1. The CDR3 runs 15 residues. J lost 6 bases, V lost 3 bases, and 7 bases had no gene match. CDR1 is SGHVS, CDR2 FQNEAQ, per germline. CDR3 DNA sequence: TGTGCCAGCAGCTTGCAGGGGGGATCATATGAAAAACTGTTTTTT. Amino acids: CASSLQGGSYEKLFF.

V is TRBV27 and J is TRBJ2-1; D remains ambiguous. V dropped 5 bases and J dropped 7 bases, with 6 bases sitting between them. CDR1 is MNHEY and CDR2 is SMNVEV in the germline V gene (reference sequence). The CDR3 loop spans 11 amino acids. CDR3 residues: CASSDLNEQFF. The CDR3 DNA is TGTGCCAGCAGTGACTTAAATGAGCAGTTCTTC.

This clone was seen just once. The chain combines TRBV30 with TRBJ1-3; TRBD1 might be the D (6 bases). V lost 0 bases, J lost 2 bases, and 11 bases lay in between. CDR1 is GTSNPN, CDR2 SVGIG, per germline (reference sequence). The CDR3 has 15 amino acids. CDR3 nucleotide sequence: TGTGCCTGGAGTGTAAGGGGGACAACTGGAAACACCATATATTTT. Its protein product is CAWSVRGTTGNTIYF.

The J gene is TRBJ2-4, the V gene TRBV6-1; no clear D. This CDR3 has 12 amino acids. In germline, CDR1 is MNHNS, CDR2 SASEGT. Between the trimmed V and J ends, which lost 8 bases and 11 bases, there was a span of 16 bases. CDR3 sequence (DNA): TGTGCCAGCGCCTACTCAAACGCCGTTCAGTACTTC. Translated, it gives CASAYSNAVQYF.

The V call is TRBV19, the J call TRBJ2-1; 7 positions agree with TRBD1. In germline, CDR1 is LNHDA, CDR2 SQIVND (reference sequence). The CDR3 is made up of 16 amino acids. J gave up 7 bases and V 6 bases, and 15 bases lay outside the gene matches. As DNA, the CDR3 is TGTGCCAGTAGAGCCCTAGGACAGGTGGTTCGAAATGAGCAGTTCTTC. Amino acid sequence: CASRALGQVVRNEQFF.

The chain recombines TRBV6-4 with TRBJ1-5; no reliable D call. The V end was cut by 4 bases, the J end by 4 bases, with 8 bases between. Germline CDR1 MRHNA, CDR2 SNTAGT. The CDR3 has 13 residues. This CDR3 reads CASSVGRNQPQHF. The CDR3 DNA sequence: TGTGCCAGCAGTGTCGGGAGGAATCAGCCCCAGCATTTT.